This T cell receptor beta chain appears in the sequencing data of a study of cytomegalovirus exposure and HLA in healthy donors. The PCR made use of 60 Vbeta and 13 Jbeta primers. Clones were sequenced by immunoSEQ multiplex PCR, and TCRdb holds only the in-frame ones, with some missing. The sample consists of over 40,000 clones, roughly 80% of them appearing once. V dropped 5 bases and J dropped 5 bases, with 12 bases sitting between them. Germline lookup yields CDR1 SGHTA and CDR2 FQGTGA. The CDR3 covers 13 residues. The source material was PBMCs. This receptor was obtained from a woman aged 40 to 50 in good health and CMV-seropositive. J is TRBJ2-5 and V is TRBV7-3, with a possible D match to TRBD1 (5 bases). The CDR3, as DNA: TGTGCCAGCAGCCCAGGGATGGGGGAGACCCAGTACTTC. It specifies CASSPGMGETQYF.